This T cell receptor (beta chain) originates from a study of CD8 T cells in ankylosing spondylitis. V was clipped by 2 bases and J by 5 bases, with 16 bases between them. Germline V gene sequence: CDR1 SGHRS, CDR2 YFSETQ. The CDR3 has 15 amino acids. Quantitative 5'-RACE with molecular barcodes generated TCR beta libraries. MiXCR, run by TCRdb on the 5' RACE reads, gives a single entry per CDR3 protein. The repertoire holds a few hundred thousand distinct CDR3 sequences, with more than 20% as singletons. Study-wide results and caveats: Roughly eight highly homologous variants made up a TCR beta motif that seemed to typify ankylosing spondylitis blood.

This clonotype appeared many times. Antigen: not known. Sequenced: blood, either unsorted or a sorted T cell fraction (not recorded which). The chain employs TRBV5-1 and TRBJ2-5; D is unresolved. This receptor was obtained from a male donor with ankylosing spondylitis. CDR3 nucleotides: TGCGCCAGCAGCTTTATCCGGGCCAGCCAGGAGACCCAGTACTTC. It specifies CASSFIRASQETQYF.